This T cell receptor beta chain is drawn from a study of T-cell reconstitution after alpha-beta-depleted transplantation in children (dated by TCRdb to 2016 to 2017). Turning to the overall study: Using TCR repertoire profiling, the study followed T-cell immune reconstitution in a quantitative way in children after TCRalphabeta/CD19-depleted allogeneic hematopoietic cell transplantation. Points the paper makes about the study in general: Hyperexpanded clone frequencies declined over subsequent months; after one year, T-cell counts and TCRbeta diversity were mostly attributed to newly produced T cells. In some patients, the high TCRbeta diversity seen at day 60 was put down to recipient T cells and intrathymic progenitors that had survived conditioning. About two months after transplant, the apparently early recovery of alphabetaT-cell counts reportedly depended on just several hundred clones that had expanded rapidly and came from non-depleted graft cells.

The library was produced with PCR. Sequencing was performed on an Illumina HiSeq 2500. TCR libraries were prepared with molecular barcoding, using unique molecular identifiers to normalize TCRbeta repertoire quantification. TCRdb reworked the public reads: Q25 trimming with fastp, MiXCR clone assembly, productive beta chains retained. A single entry per CDR3 protein holds the most common genes and DNA from its merged rows. The sample table records around 500,000 distinct CDR3 sequences; 20% to 25% of these occur just once. The ten largest clones take up 12% to 15% of the sample. Interpreted using the paper, the treatment or condition label stands for: allogeneic hematopoietic cell transplantation with graft depleted of TCRalphabeta T cells and CD19 B cells. Transplant recipients were children who received TCRalphabeta/CD19-depleted allogeneic hematopoietic cell grafts. About this clonotype itself: Its specific antigen is unknown. No much larger clone exists at a distance of one base, and base qualities are not known.

The receptor's source is a boy in the first two years of life who had a stem cell transplant for acute myeloid leukemia, so the T cells may come from the graft donor. The material sequenced was PBMCs, mostly from graft donor cells, taken 360 days after TCRalphabeta/CD19-depleted stem cell transplant.

The DNA is as follows: TGTGCCAGCAGCGCCCGGGGTACCTACGAGCAGTACTTC. Protein translation: CASSARGTYEQYF. The sequence links TRBV9 to TRBJ2-7; TRBD2 is a weak D gene call, 5 bases matching. The cysteine opens and the phenylalanine closes a CDR3 of 13 amino acids. The read is trimmed to its CDR3 DNA, 39 bases read in frame from base 1. Taken from the germline V gene, the CDR1 and CDR2 loops are SGDLS and YYNGEE. V loses 3 bases, J loses 2 bases, and the germline ends lie 9 bases apart.